This T cell receptor beta chain originates from a study of response to subunit inactivated influenza vaccine. Study-wide points: The authors put forward the suggestion that each seasonal influenza vaccination may bring in only a limited number of new T cells.

This CDR3 comprises 12 residues. Trimming took 8 bases from V and 5 from J, leaving 9 bases between them. Germline loops: CDR1 MNHEY, CDR2 SVGAGI. This clonotype occurred many times. Its antigen is not known. TCRdb processed the RT-PCR reads anew with MiXCR; each CDR3 protein has one entry. The sample contains about 180,000 distinct CDR3 sequences, around 9% of which appear only once. The source material was non-naive T cells sorted from PBMCs, sampled on the day of vaccination. The V call is TRBV6-5, the J call TRBJ2-2, with D hard to call. The sequence was obtained from a man aged 50 or older who received an inactivated influenza vaccine. The CDR3 is CASGRSTGELFF. CDR3 sequence (DNA): TGTGCCAGCGGGCGGTCGACCGGGGAGCTGTTTTTT.